These T cell receptor beta chains were read from a single sample in a study of OX40 agonist ivuxolimab in advanced cancers. Profiled with immunoSEQ multiplex PCR; TCRdb holds only in-frame clones, not every one. Found here are tens of thousands of clones, 75% to 80% of them singletons; the top ten hold around 18%. The sample here was CD4+ or CD8+ T cells sorted from blood, taken in a trial of the OX40 agonist ivuxolimab. The origin of the receptors is an adult with an advanced solid tumor such as melanoma, head and neck, liver or kidney cancer. Both conserved end residues are part of each CDR3. D genes are given only for firm matches. For some rows the clone size is stated as once, few or many, or as a class when expanded; others skip it.

j_gene: TRBJ1-5; abundance: once; d_gene: .; v_gene: TRBV7-8; CDR3nt: TGTGCCAGCAGCCTATCCGGAACGAATCAGCCCCAGCATTTT; CDR3aa: CASSLSGTNQPQHF
j_gene: TRBJ1-5; abundance: .; d_gene: .; v_gene: TRBV10-3; CDR3nt: TGTGCCAGCAGGATGACGGCTTATAGCAATCAGCCCCAGCATTTT; CDR3aa: CASRMTAYSNQPQHF
j_gene: TRBJ2-2; abundance: once; d_gene: .; v_gene: TRBV10-3; CDR3nt: TGTGCCATCAGTGAGTCGGGGGCAGTAGCGAACACCGGGGAGCTGTTTTTT; CDR3aa: CAISESGAVANTGELFF
j_gene: TRBJ2-4; abundance: few; d_gene: .; v_gene: TRBV19; CDR3nt: TGTACACCTTTCTTCGGGGCTATAGCCAAAAACATTCAGTACTTC; CDR3aa: CTPFFGAIAKNIQYF
j_gene: TRBJ1-4; abundance: .; d_gene: TRBD1; v_gene: TRBV5-1; CDR3nt: TGCGCCAGCAGCTTGGCGACAGGGGGCGCTGAAAAACTGTTTTTT; CDR3aa: CASSLATGGAEKLFF
j_gene: TRBJ2-2; abundance: .; d_gene: TRBD2; v_gene: TRBV15; CDR3nt: TGTGCCACCAGCAGAGCGGCAGGACTAGCTACCGGGGAGCTGTTTTTT; CDR3aa: CATSRAAGLATGELFF
j_gene: TRBJ2-1; abundance: .; d_gene: TRBD2; v_gene: TRBV27; CDR3nt: TGTGCCAGCAGCCCCTATGCGGGAGTCGTCTACAATGAGCAGTTCTTC; CDR3aa: CASSPYAGVVYNEQFF
j_gene: TRBJ2-7; abundance: .; d_gene: TRBD1; v_gene: TRBV11-2; CDR3nt: TGTGCCAGCAGCTTAGGGGCGACAGGGGTGGGCGAGCAGTACTTC; CDR3aa: CASSLGATGVGEQYF
j_gene: TRBJ2-2; abundance: once; d_gene: .; v_gene: TRBV2; CDR3nt: TGTGCCAGCAGGCAAGAGAACACCGGGGAGCTGTTTTTT; CDR3aa: CASRQENTGELFF
j_gene: TRBJ1-2; abundance: few; d_gene: TRBD1; v_gene: TRBV7-9; CDR3nt: TGTGCCAGCAGCCCCACCGGGACAGGGATTGGCTACACCTTC; CDR3aa: CASSPTGTGIGYTF
j_gene: TRBJ2-1; abundance: .; d_gene: .; v_gene: TRBV10-3; CDR3nt: TGTGCCACCCAAGACAGGAGCTCCTACAATGAGCAGTTCTTC; CDR3aa: CATQDRSSYNEQFF
j_gene: TRBJ2-1; abundance: few; d_gene: TRBD2; v_gene: TRBV10-3; CDR3nt: TGTGCCATCAGTGCAGGGTCCGGGCAGCGGGGGGGGAGTCGGCATAGTGAGCAGTTCTTC; CDR3aa: CAISAGSGQRGGSRHSEQFF
j_gene: TRBJ2-3; abundance: .; d_gene: .; v_gene: TRBV6-1; CDR3nt: TGTGCCAGCAGTGTAGCGTCCCCCCCCACAGATACGCAGTATTTT; CDR3aa: CASSVASPPTDTQYF
j_gene: TRBJ1-5; abundance: large; d_gene: .; v_gene: TRBV4-2; CDR3nt: TGTGCCAGCAGCCAAGAACAGGCAGCTAGCAATCAGCCCCAGCATTTT; CDR3aa: CASSQEQAASNQPQHF